These 18 T cell receptor beta chains share one sample of origin, sequenced in a study of blood T cell repertoires in COVID-19. Only in-frame clones appear in the TCRdb table, and some are missing; sequencing was by immunoSEQ multiplex PCR. The sample gives approximately 100,000 clones, approximately 79% of which show up once; 20% to 25% is in the top ten. Sequenced material: peripheral blood. These receptors came from a man between 70 and 80 years old with active or convalescent COVID-19.

The chain employs TRBV4-2 and TRBJ1-5; TRBD1 matches at 9 bases. Germline values: CDR1 LGHNA, CDR2 YNFKEQ. The CDR3 consists of 14 residues. Germline trimming cut 4 bases from V and 7 bases from J; bases unmatched to any gene: 5. Written as DNA, the CDR3 is TGTGCCAGCAGCCCGGGACAGGGCTTACAGCCCCAGCATTTT. This codes for CASSPGQGLQPQHF.

The genes are TRBV30 and TRBJ2-3; D gene uncertain. Per the germline V gene, CDR1 is GTSNPN and CDR2 is SVGIG (reference sequence). The CDR3 consists of 13 residues. Trimming took 1 base from V and 4 from J, leaving 9 bases between them. The CDR3 region is CAWSASNPDTQYF. The CDR3 nucleotides are TGTGCCTGGAGTGCGTCTAATCCAGATACGCAGTATTTT. Full variable domain (rest looked up from reference TRBV30 and TRBJ2-3): SQTIHQWPATLVQPVGSPLSLECTVEGTSNPNLYWYRQAAGRGLQLLFYSVGIGQISSEVPQNLSASRPQDRQFILSSKKLLLSDSGFYLCAWSASNPDTQYFGPGTRLTVL.

V and J are TRBV9 and TRBJ2-3; D is unresolved. Germline V gene data show CDR1 as SGDLS and CDR2 as YYNGEE. CDR3 length: 12 residues. Trimming stripped 0 bases from V and 5 bases from J, with 4 bases between. CDR3: CASSVGGDTQYF. The CDR3 nucleotides read TGTGCCAGCAGCGTAGGAGGAGATACGCAGTATTTT.

This clone was found once. The rearrangement uses TRBV10-3 and TRBJ2-5; D may be TRBD2 (6 bases). This CDR3 region has 15 residues. Germline V gene data show CDR1 as ENHRY and CDR2 as SYGVKD. V gave up 4 bases and J gave up 2 bases, with 14 bases separating them. CDR3 amino acids: CAISVGRGGQETQYF. CDR3 DNA: TGTGCCATCAGTGTGGGACGGGGAGGACAAGAGACCCAGTACTTC.

This clone appeared a single time. V gene TRBV30 combines with J gene TRBJ1-4; no definite D call. In germline, CDR1 is GTSNPN, CDR2 SVGIG (reference sequence). The ends were cut back, 6 bases at V and 0 bases at J, with 8 bases in the middle. The CDR3 covers 13 residues. CDR3 amino acids: CACSQATNEKLFF. In DNA form, the CDR3 reads TGTGCCTGCAGCCAGGCAACTAATGAAAAACTGTTTTTT. Full variable domain (outside the CDR3, taken from reference TRBV30 and TRBJ1-4): SQTIHQWPATLVQPVGSPLSLECTVEGTSNPNLYWYRQAAGRGLQLLFYSVGIGQISSEVPQNLSASRPQDRQFILSSKKLLLSDSGFYLCACSQATNEKLFFGSGTQLSVL.

V usage is TRBV24-1 and J usage is TRBJ1-5; 7 bases align to TRBD1. The CDR3 covers 18 residues. CDR1 and CDR2 from the germline V gene are KGHDR and SFDVKD. Trimming removed 3 bases from V and 3 bases from J; junction bases left unmatched: 13. CDR3 DNA sequence: TGTGCCACCAGTGATCTAAGTAGTTGGGGACAGACCAATCAGCCCCAGCATTTT. Residues: CATSDLSSWGQTNQPQHF.

This chain links TRBV4-1 with TRBJ2-3, with D tentatively TRBD2 (5 bases). This CDR3 is 13 amino acids long. V gave up 3 bases and J gave up 5 bases, with 9 bases separating them. Per germline, CDR1 MGHRA and CDR2 YSYEKL. CDR3 residues: CASSQARGDTQYF. DNA of the CDR3: TGCGCCAGCAGCCAGGCCCGGGGAGATACGCAGTATTTT.

This clone was detected once. The rearrangement links TRBV10-2 to TRBJ2-3; D may be TRBD2 (6 bases). Germline V CDR1 and CDR2: WSHSY, SAAADI. There are 15 residues in the CDR3. Trimming removed 8 bases from V and 0 bases from J, with 15 bases in between. CDR3 sequence reads: CASLATGTSTDTQYF. The CDR3 DNA reads TGCGCCAGCCTTGCCACCGGGACTAGCACAGATACGCAGTATTTT.

The chain has TRBV2 and TRBJ2-3; 11 bases match TRBD2. This CDR3 spans 14 amino acids. Unmatched junction bases numbered 5, after V lost 6 bases and J lost 6 bases. Germline-derived CDR1 and CDR2 are SNHLY and FYNNEI. This CDR3 is CASSATSGEDTQYF. CDR3 in DNA: TGTGCCAGCAGCGCGACTAGCGGGGAGGATACGCAGTATTTT.

J is TRBJ1-6 and V is TRBV2, with 8 positions matching TRBD1. The V segment lost 8 bases and the J segment 9 bases; nucleotides outside the gene matches: 9. This CDR3 is built from 14 residues. Germline CDR1 is SNHLY and CDR2 is FYNNEI. This chain's CDR3 is CASDLQGVGSPLHF. The CDR3 DNA follows: TGTGCCAGCGATCTACAGGGGGTAGGTTCACCCCTCCACTTT.

This chain links TRBV11-2 with TRBJ1-2, with unresolved D. The CDR3 is 11 residues long. The germline gives CDR1 SGHAT, CDR2 FQNNGV. Deletions cut 3 bases from V and 7 bases from J, with 6 bases between. CDR3 coding DNA: TGTGCCAGCAGCTTTGGCCCTGGCTACACCTTC. It encodes CASSFGPGYTF.

Of note for this clone: The same CDR3 can be traced to other DNA sequences in this sample. The rearrangement links TRBV6-5 to TRBJ2-2, with a weak D call TRBD2 (6 bases). V lost 7 bases to trimming and J lost 0 bases, with 9 bases between them. CDR3 size: 14 residues. Germline V gene data show CDR1 as MNHEY and CDR2 as SVGAGI. CDR3 nucleotide sequence: TGTGCCAGCAATGGGGGGACGAACACCGGGGAGCTGTTTTTT. Translation gives CASNGGTNTGELFF.

The chain recombines TRBV7-2 with TRBJ1-2; possible D gene TRBD1, 5 bases. Germline values: CDR1 SGHTA, CDR2 FQGNSA. V was pared by 5 bases and J by 5 bases, with 21 bases between. This CDR3 has 16 residues. The CDR3 bases are TGTGCCAGCAGCCTATCTACTCGGGGAGGGGATTATGGCTACACCTTC. Translated, it gives CASSLSTRGGDYGYTF.

The gene calls are TRBV5-1 and TRBJ1-4; weak D call: TRBD1 (5 bases). This CDR3 is 15 amino acids long. Germline CDR1 reads SGHRS; CDR2 reads YFSETQ. Trimming left V 4 bases short and J 2 bases short, with 12 bases between. The CDR3 coding sequence is TGCGCCAGCAGCACGGGGGGTTTCACTAATGAAAAACTGTTTTTT. This gives the protein CASSTGGFTNEKLFF.

The chain couples TRBV30 to TRBJ1-6; the D gene is possibly TRBD1 (6 bases). Trimming stripped 4 bases from V and 9 bases from J, with 19 bases between. The germline V gene has CDR1 GTSNPN and CDR2 SVGIG (reference sequence). The CDR3 totals 15 residues. DNA of the CDR3: TGTGCCTGGAACCGGCGGGGGCCTGGGGGTTCACCCCTCCACTTT. Translated: CAWNRRGPGGSPLHF.

This chain joins TRBV30 and TRBJ2-5, with 8 bases aligning to TRBD2. In germline, CDR1 is GTSNPN, CDR2 SVGIG (reference sequence). The CDR3 is made up of 15 amino acids. V shed 3 bases, J shed 0 bases, and the junction held 6 bases outside the gene matches. This CDR3 reads CAWRMASGYQETQYF. CDR3 DNA sequence: TGTGCCTGGAGGATGGCTAGCGGGTACCAAGAGACCCAGTACTTC. The full variable domain, with the rest looked up from reference TRBV30 and TRBJ2-5, is SQTIHQWPATLVQPVGSPLSLECTVEGTSNPNLYWYRQAAGRGLQLLFYSVGIGQISSEVPQNLSASRPQDRQFILSSKKLLLSDSGFYLCAWRMASGYQETQYFGPGTRLLVL.

This clone came up a few times. The chain uses TRBV5-1 and TRBJ1-2; the D is unclear. V was pared by 2 bases and J by 2 bases, with 7 bases between. The CDR3 has 13 amino acids. Germline assignment: CDR1 SGHRS and CDR2 YFSETQ. In DNA form, the CDR3 reads TGCGCCAGCAGCTTAAACGGGAACTATGGCTACACCTTC. Its translation: CASSLNGNYGYTF.

The rearrangement joins TRBV24-1 to TRBJ2-1; 8 bases agree with TRBD2. The junction had 4 bases not matched to a gene; V was cut back by 1 base and J by 0 bases. There are 17 residues in the CDR3. Per the germline V gene, CDR1 is KGHDR and CDR2 is SFDVKD. As DNA, the CDR3 is TGTGCCACCAGTGATTTCACTAGCGGTAGCTCCTACAATGAGCAGTTCTTC. Its translation is CATSDFTSGSSYNEQFF.